This T cell receptor beta chain was retrieved from a study of stem cell transplantation in POMP-related autoinflammatory disease. Study-wide context: Impaired MHC class I-dependent CD8+ differentiation was hypothesized from defective thymoproteasomes. CD8+ T cells were low and CD4+ cells naive-skewed before transplant.

Measured with immunoSEQ multiplex PCR; TCRdb has only the in-frame clones, and not every one. The sample records 5,000 or so clones, more than 90% being singletons. General study points: In PRAID patients, the number of distinct TRB V-J gene pairings was restricted.

As to this clone: Its target is not known.

PRAID combined immunodeficiency and autoinflammation. Germline CDR1 reads SGHDN; CDR2 reads FVKESK. V lost 6 bases, J lost 4 bases, and 6 bases stayed unmatched. The CDR3 sequence is 15 residues long. The V gene is TRBV14, the J gene TRBJ2-1; 10 bases line up with TRBD2. Sequences were derived from CD8+ T cells from PBMCs, sampled after stem cell transplantation. This clonotype was sampled from a human patient with POMP-related autoinflammation and immune dysregulation (PRAID). T cells may partly derive from the graft donor. CDR3 amino acids: CASSLAGAIYNEQFF. CDR3 DNA sequence: TGTGCCAGCAGTCTAGCGGGAGCCATATACAATGAGCAGTTCTTC.